This T cell receptor (beta chain) emerged from a study of shared clonotypes between healthy human individuals. General study points: Sequencing depth was expected to affect clonotype sharing among donors. Clonotypes shared by all four sorted-subset donors had higher generation probabilities than non-shared clonotypes.

CD45RO negativity and positive selection for CCR7 defined naive CD8 cells, a population that excluded terminally differentiated effector memory CD45RA+ cells. About this clone: What it recognizes is unknown.

This table comes from immunoSEQ multiplex PCR, and its TCRdb copy is limited to in-frame clones, with some not included. This table has over 2,000,000 clones, roughly 95% appearing once. The CDR3 extends over 16 amino acids. Trimming removed 4 bases from V and 6 bases from J, with 23 bases in between. Germline CDR1 reads SGDLS; CDR2 reads YYNGEE. Sequencing was performed on naive CD8+ T cells from PBMCs. The rearrangement links TRBV9 to TRBJ2-7; a possible D gene is TRBD2 (6 bases). This receptor was taken from a young man in good health. Some clones in this sample may be carry-over from other donors' samples. CDR3 sequence: CASSSGAGTHGAEQYF. CDR3 nucleotide sequence: TGTGCCAGCAGCTCTGGAGCCGGGACTCACGGGGCCGAGCAGTACTTC.